Sequencing of this TCR beta chain was carried out in a study of blood T cells in healthy people across ages. For the second PCR, which ran for roughly 7 to 11 cycles, a sample-barcoded 5' primer and a J-beta primer mix were used. One entry per CDR3 protein results from TCRdb running MiXCR on the 5' RACE reads. The sample gives 1.8 million or so distinct CDR3 sequences, about 39% of which show up once; roughly 23% is in the top ten. With 2 bases clipped from V and 1 base from J, the junction kept 15 bases outside the gene matches. The CDR3 runs 19 residues. Germline CDR1 and CDR2: SGHRS and YFSETQ. The receptor comes from a human donor in good health. Sequenced input: blood. This sequence joins TRBV5-1 and TRBJ2-5, with 9 positions matching TRBD1. The CDR3 reads CASSFPLAIRDRAQETQYF. In DNA form, the CDR3 reads TGCGCCAGCAGCTTCCCCCTCGCTATCCGGGACAGGGCCCAAGAGACCCAGTACTTC.